This TCR beta chain came from a study of kidney transplant recipient with SARS-CoV-2 infection. Germline V gene sequence: CDR1 GTSNPN, CDR2 SVGIG (reference sequence). The CDR3 extends over 16 amino acids. V lost 5 bases and J 4 bases, leaving 23 bases between the germline ends. Each CDR3 protein gets one entry after TCRdb re-called the reads with MiXCR. There are under 250,000 distinct CDR3 sequences in the sample; 29% occur only once, and less than 8.5% lies in the top ten. The genes are TRBV30 and TRBJ1-2; D call uncertain. The source was a blood sample, collected at baseline and on day 111 from a kidney transplant recipient. The source of this sequence is a male patient aged 25-45 years who had COVID-19 and was a kidney transplant recipient. Some T cells may originate from the graft donor. The CDR3 DNA reads as TGTGCCTGGTTTACTAGGCGTCATAGAAAGACCTATGGCTACACCTTC. Protein sequence: CAWFTRRHRKTYGYTF.